Given below is one TCR beta chain in context. The antigen is unknown. The data are from a study of T cell repertoires in cytomegalovirus infection. Study at large: TCR beta signatures that were public indicated CMV infection and matching HLA type.

The CDR3 spans 18 residues. Germline CDR1 reads MRHNA; CDR2 reads SNTAGT. V was pared by 3 bases and J by 0 bases, with 17 bases between. Findings and caveats of the study: In two of eight donors, the top clonotype was HLA-C-restricted CMV-specific.

TCRdb reanalysed the reads using MiXCR and keeps one entry per CDR3 protein. The table shows about 740,000 distinct CDR3 sequences, with approximately 40% occurring only once. The TCR was taken from a human donor in good health (CMV status not recorded). Some clones in this sample may be carry-over from other donors' samples. The chain is built from TRBV6-4 and TRBJ2-2; D is possibly TRBD2 (6 bases). The sample consisted of PBMCs. The CDR3 region is CASSEVGLARANTGELFF. For the CDR3, the DNA is TGTGCCAGCAGTGAAGTTGGCCTAGCGCGTGCGAACACCGGGGAGCTGTTTTTT.